This T cell receptor beta chain was sequenced for a study of T cells in tuberculosis. Time point given: new active TB diagnosis, blood taken before or within 7 days of starting treatment. Confirmation came from sputum smear and/or culture positivity for M. tuberculosis. Turning to this clone: Antigen specificity is unknown.

Notes on the study in general: Active tuberculosis patients had shorter CDR3-alpha; the beta difference was nonsignificant.

Between the trimmed V and J ends, which lost 5 bases and 0 bases, there was a span of 11 bases. CDR1 is MNHNY and CDR2 is SVGAGI in the germline V gene (reference sequence). This CDR3 is 16 amino acids long. Some clones are missing from TCRdb's copy, which holds only in-frame ones; the method was immunoSEQ multiplex PCR. Among tens of thousands of clones listed, 93% were seen once. The origin of this receptor is an adult with tuberculosis. The material sequenced was PBMCs, taken at tuberculosis diagnosis. J is TRBJ2-6 and V is TRBV6-6; D is possibly TRBD1 (6 bases). The CDR3 sequence is CASSQGRGSGANVLTF. The DNA for the CDR3 is TGTGCCAGCAGTCAGGGGAGAGGCTCTGGGGCCAACGTCCTGACTTTC.